This TCR beta chain was identified in a study of blood T cell repertoires in COVID-19 (dated by TCRdb to 2020 to 2021). With respect to the entire study: Samples from collaborators originated in the United States, Italy and Spain and spanned both the acute and convalescent phases of COVID-19. The sample metadata nearly always contained a de-identified subject ID, COVID-19 status, age in years and sex. Samples came from the ongoing ImmuneRACE study (first 160 participants) plus 1,254 subjects from 6 global collaborators. Where HLA class I and class II types were available, the types were taken from metadata supplied by the sample provider, not from assay-based typing. The repertoires were made available in a free public database intended to serve as a resource for research on the immune response to SARS-CoV-2. Subjects who had been exposed to COVID-19, were actively infected with it, or had recovered from it provided the deeply sampled blood TCRbeta repertoires that made up the dataset. The material from the prospective study consisted of cDNA or gDNA derived from T cells, B-cell-depleted T cells, or PBMCs. On the study overall, not on this receptor specifically: The amount of clinical and demographic metadata varied by source and participant and was provided uncurated.

A remark on this clone: Its antigen is still unknown. No base quality information exists; no much larger clone differs at one position.

Taken from the germline V gene, the CDR1 and CDR2 loops are SGHRS and YFSETQ. V loses 6 bases, J loses 0 bases, and the germline ends lie 6 bases apart. The CDR3 starts with the cysteine, ends with the phenylalanine, and has 12 residues. The retained sequence is limited to the CDR3, 36 bases, with the frame set at the first base. The immunoSEQ Assay, a bias-controlled multiplex PCR, was used to amplify TCRbeta CDR3 regions from genomic DNA. As for how the authors treated the data: Nucleated cell counts per sample were estimated from amplification of reference gene primers within the assay. Sequence reads were collapsed and filtered to measure the absolute abundance of every unique TCRbeta CDR3 rearrangement. For each sample, productive Simpson clonality was calculated as the square root of Simpson's diversity index across productive rearrangements. The table comes from immuneACCESS by way of TCRdb, which keeps in-frame sequences with V and J called. Part of the clones is missing from these tables; in studies checked, under half for an unresolved V gene and the rest for unknown reasons. The D gene and trimming were derived from the DNA, and the V and J assignments and clone size from that table. This sample holds some 700,000 clones; more than 80% were observed only once. The ten largest clones capture under 0.3% of the sample.

Each collaborating institution followed its own protocols to collect whole blood in K2EDTA tubes. For TCRbeta analysis, collaborators shipped samples in one of three forms: frozen whole blood, isolated PBMCs, or DNA extracted from either of those sample types. Sequencing input: peripheral blood. The clonotype was recovered from a woman between 18 and 30 years old with acute or convalescent COVID-19. The rearranged chain carries TRBV5-1 and TRBJ1-1; the D gene lacks a confident call. The CDR3 has the sequence CASTDMNTEAFF. The DNA reads as follows: TGCGCCAGCACCGACATGAACACTGAAGCTTTCTTT.